Here is one T cell receptor (beta chain) with its context. Its target is unknown. The table came from immunoSEQ multiplex PCR; TCRdb's copy has only in-frame clones and leaves some out. There are over a million clones in the sample; more than 65% occur only once, and roughly 1.5% lies in the top ten. CD4+ cell separation produced CD45RA+ naive and CD45RA-negative memory subsets. These data come from a study of shared clonotypes between healthy human individuals. Study information: Per-donor plates numbered three CD4 naive, three CD4 memory, two CD8 naive and one CD8 memory.

Study-wide findings and caveats: Naive subsets typically showed greater estimated richness than memory subsets.

Germline V CDR1 and CDR2: SGHTA, FQGNSA. The germline V and J ends were trimmed by 4 bases and 2 bases, with 19 bases remaining between them. This CDR3 is built from 17 residues. Sequencing was done on a sample of memory CD4+ T cells sorted from blood. Described subset: CD45RA-negative fraction. The receptor was derived from a man between 18 and 29 years old in good health. The chain uses TRBV7-2 and TRBJ2-3; D is uncertain. CDR3 in DNA: TGTGCCAGCAGCTCCGTCTTGGGCAACCCTGCCACAGATACGCAGTATTTT. Translated: CASSSVLGNPATDTQYF.